The TCR beta chain described here comes from a study of ipilimumab plus nivolumab after autologous stem cell transplantation. For the study at large: DLBCL patients had primary refractory or relapsed disease.

Findings and caveats of the study: The authors say TCR, Treg and microbiome findings warrant further study.

Ipilimumab, 1 mg/kg, started 14 to 28 days after autologous transplant. Sequencing used immunoSEQ multiplex PCR; TCRdb keeps in-frame clones, though not all of them. The repertoire holds about 25,000 clones, with 86% as singletons. Points on this clone: The antigen remains unidentified.

The germline V gene has CDR1 SGHRS and CDR2 YFSETQ. CDR3 length: 15 amino acids. The V segment lost 2 bases and the J segment 5 bases; nucleotides outside the gene matches: 6. The clonotype originates from a male donor with diffuse large B-cell lymphoma. This material consisted of PBMCs, taken in a trial of ipilimumab plus nivolumab as post-transplant consolidation. This rearrangement joins TRBV5-1 to TRBJ2-1, with 8 bases that match TRBD1. The CDR3 loop reads CASSLPGQAHNEQFF. The CDR3 DNA sequence: TGCGCCAGCAGCTTACCGGGACAGGCTCACAATGAGCAGTTCTTC.